The clone carrying this T cell receptor beta chain was picked up a small number of times. With V trimmed by 7 bases and J by 5 bases, 10 bases remained unmatched. Germline V gene data show CDR1 as MNHEY and CDR2 as SMNVEV (reference sequence). The CDR3 has 16 residues. These data originate in a study of T cells in tuberculosis. The protocol was immunoSEQ multiplex PCR, while the TCRdb copy is restricted to in-frame clones and leaves out a portion. The sample includes tens of thousands of clones, 90% of them seen just once. Each clinical donor contributed on average approximately 90,000 T cells from unsorted cryopreserved PBMC.

The sample consisted of PBMCs. The TCR comes from a donor between 10 and 35 years old with latent tuberculosis or without tuberculosis infection. The chain is built from TRBV27 and TRBJ2-2; 10 bases are shared with TRBD1. This CDR3 is CASTKLTGGTTGELFF. CDR3 sequence (DNA): TGTGCCAGCACAAAACTGACAGGGGGCACAACCGGGGAGCTGTTTTTT.